The clone carrying this TCR beta chain was found many times. Its cognate antigen is unknown. The data stem from a study of early T cells in non-severe SARS-CoV-2 infection. General study results and limits: VDJdb matching skewed toward anti-spike CD8 responses, missing private and CD4 specificities.

The CDR3 is made up of 20 amino acids. Per the germline V gene, CDR1 is SGHRS and CDR2 is YFSETQ. Trimming at V came to 3 bases and at J to 2 bases, leaving 16 bases not matched to a gene. Unique molecular identifiers tagged individual cDNA molecules. Each CDR3 protein is one row after TCRdb ran MiXCR on the 5' RACE reads. The sample records 95,000 to 120,000 distinct CDR3 sequences, about 12% being singletons. The sequence was obtained from an adult who was a healthcare worker with PCR-confirmed SARS-CoV-2 infection or an uninfected control (not recorded which). V is TRBV5-1 and J is TRBJ2-3, with TRBD1 matching over 12 bases. Sequenced sample: whole blood. The DNA of the CDR3 is TGCGCCAGCAGCTCCCCCGGGACAGGGGGCATCCCCATCTACACAGATACGCAGTATTTT. Translation: CASSSPGTGGIPIYTDTQYF.